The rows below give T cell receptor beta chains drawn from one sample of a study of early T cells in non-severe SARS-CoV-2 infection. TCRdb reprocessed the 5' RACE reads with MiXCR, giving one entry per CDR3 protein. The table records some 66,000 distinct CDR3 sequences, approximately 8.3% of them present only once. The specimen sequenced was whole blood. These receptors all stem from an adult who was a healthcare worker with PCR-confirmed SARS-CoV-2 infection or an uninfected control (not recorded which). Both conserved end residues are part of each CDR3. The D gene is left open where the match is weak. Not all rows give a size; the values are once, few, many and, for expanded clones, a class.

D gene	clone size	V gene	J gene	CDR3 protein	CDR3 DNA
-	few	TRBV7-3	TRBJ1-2	CASSPIFSRGYGYTF	TGTGCCAGCAGTCCTATATTTTCCCGGGGCTATGGCTACACCTTC
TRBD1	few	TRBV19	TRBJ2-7	CASRKQGDEQYF	TGTGCCAGTAGGAAACAGGGGGACGAGCAGTACTTC
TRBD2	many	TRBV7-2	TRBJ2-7	CASSPTSESYEQYF	TGTGCCAGCAGCCCGACTAGCGAGTCCTACGAGCAGTACTTC
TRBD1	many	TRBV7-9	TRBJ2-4	CASSLTGWDIQYF	TGTGCCAGCAGCTTGACAGGGTGGGACATTCAGTACTTC
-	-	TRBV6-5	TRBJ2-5	CASSSRGTVQETQYF	TGTGCCAGCAGTTCCCGGGGGACAGTCCAAGAGACCCAGTACTTC
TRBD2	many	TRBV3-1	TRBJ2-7	CASSRGLEGDEQYF	TGTGCCAGCAGCCGGGGACTAGAGGGTGACGAGCAGTACTTC
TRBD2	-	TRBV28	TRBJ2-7	CASSYPGGTGEQYF	TGTGCCAGCAGTTACCCGGGAGGGACGGGCGAGCAGTACTTC
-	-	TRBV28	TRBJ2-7	CASSRIGRTSYEQYF	TGTGCCAGCAGTAGAATTGGACGGACCTCCTACGAGCAGTACTTC
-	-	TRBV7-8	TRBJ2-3	CASSLELSRGPYF	TGTGCCAGCAGCTTAGAATTGTCTAGGGGACCGTATTTT
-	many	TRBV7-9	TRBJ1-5	CASSWGANQPQHF	TGTGCCAGCAGCTGGGGGGCCAATCAGCCCCAGCATTTT
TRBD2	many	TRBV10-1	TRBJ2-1	CASSEWAGGPTNEQFF	TGCGCCAGCAGTGAATGGGCGGGAGGGCCCACCAATGAGCAGTTCTTC
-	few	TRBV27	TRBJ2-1	CASSLSKVSYNEQFF	TGTGCCAGCAGTTTATCGAAGGTCTCCTACAATGAGCAGTTCTTC
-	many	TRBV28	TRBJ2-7	CASSLQTAYEQYF	TGTGCCAGCAGTTTACAGACAGCTTACGAGCAGTACTTC
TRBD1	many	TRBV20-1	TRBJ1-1	CSAPDYRGPEAFF	TGCAGTGCCCCCGATTACAGGGGCCCTGAAGCTTTCTTT
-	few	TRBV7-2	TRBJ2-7	CASSKNYEQYF	TGTGCCAGCAGCAAAAACTACGAGCAGTACTTC
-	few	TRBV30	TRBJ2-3	CAWTEPQGLKLAQYF	TGTGCCTGGACCGAACCCCAGGGCCTGAAATTGGCGCAGTATTTT
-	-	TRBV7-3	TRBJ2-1	CASSPKGGSSYNEQFF	TGTGCCAGCAGCCCGAAAGGTGGGAGCTCCTACAATGAGCAGTTCTTC
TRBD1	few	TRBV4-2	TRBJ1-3	CASSQDGDRGLANTIYF	TGTGCCAGCAGCCAAGATGGGGACAGGGGGCTTGCGAACACCATATATTTT
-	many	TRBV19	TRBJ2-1	CASSNPQIRSIPRSYNEQFF	TGTGCCAGTAGTAACCCTCAAATTCGGAGTATCCCACGAAGCTACAATGAGCAGTTCTTC
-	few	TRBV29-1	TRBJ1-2	CSVNRAKSYGYTF	TGCAGCGTTAATCGAGCAAAGAGCTATGGCTACACCTTC
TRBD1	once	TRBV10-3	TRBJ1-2	CAISGQGGSYGYTF	TGTGCCATCAGCGGACAGGGAGGGAGCTATGGCTACACCTTC
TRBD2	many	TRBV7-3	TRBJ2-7	CASSPVAGPYEQYF	TGTGCCAGCAGTCCGGTAGCGGGACCTTACGAGCAGTACTTC
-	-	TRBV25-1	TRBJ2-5	CASSKTGGETQYF	TGTGCCAGCAGTAAGACCGGCGGAGAGACCCAGTACTTC
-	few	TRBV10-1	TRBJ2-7	CASSERLAGEQYF	TGCGCCAGCAGTGAGCGGCTAGCTGGGGAGCAGTACTTC
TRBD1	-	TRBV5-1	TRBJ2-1	CASSPDRGNEQFF	TGCGCCAGCAGTCCCGACAGGGGCAATGAGCAGTTCTTC
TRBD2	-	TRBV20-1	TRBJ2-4	CSARDLWGLAGNSRAKNIQYF	TGCAGTGCTAGAGATCTTTGGGGACTAGCGGGAAATTCTAGGGCCAAAAACATTCAGTACTTC
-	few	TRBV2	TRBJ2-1	CASRSYNEQFF	TGTGCCAGCCGATCCTACAATGAGCAGTTCTTC
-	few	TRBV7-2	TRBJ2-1	CASSRNQAIYNEQFF	TGTGCCAGCAGCCGGAACCAGGCAATCTACAATGAGCAGTTCTTC
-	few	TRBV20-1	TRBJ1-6	CSARGGNSPLHF	TGCAGTGCTAGAGGGGGCAATTCACCCCTCCACTTT
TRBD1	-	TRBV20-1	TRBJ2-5	CSATKDRVEETQYF	TGCAGTGCCACCAAGGACAGGGTTGAAGAGACCCAGTACTTC
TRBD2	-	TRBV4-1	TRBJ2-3	CASSQPTSGRASDTQYF	TGCGCCAGCAGCCAACCGACTAGCGGGAGGGCCTCAGATACGCAGTATTTT